The 30 T cell receptor beta chains reported below all come from one sample, sequenced in a study of blood T cells in healthy people across ages. A second PCR of roughly 7 to 11 cycles used a sample-barcoded 5' primer and a J-beta primer mix. MiXCR was run by TCRdb on the 5' RACE reads, yielding one entry per CDR3 protein. The table shows around 1,500,000 distinct CDR3 sequences, with 40% to 50% occurring only once. Sequencing input: blood. Receptors were obtained from a woman aged 18 to 35 in good health.

This clonotype was recorded only once. This may be a read error: a much more frequent sequence differs by one nucleotide. J is TRBJ2-6 and V is TRBV28, with D unresolved. Trimming pared 4 bases from V and 0 bases from J, leaving 16 bases between. Germline V gene lookup returns CDR1 MDHEN and CDR2 SYDVKM. This CDR3 region has 18 residues. The CDR3 spells CASSSAHYESSGANVLTF. The CDR3 nucleotides read TGTGCCAGCAGTTCGGCCCACTACGAAAGCTCTGGGGCCAACGTCCTGACTTTC.

There are a few counts of this clonotype. The CDR3 reads CAIAGGHETQYF. DNA for the CDR3: TGTGCCATCGCGGGGGGGCACGAGACCCAGTACTTC. This rearrangement joins TRBV10-3 to TRBJ2-7; 9 positions agree with TRBD2. The J call is doubtful: the DNA matches TRBJ2-5 better. Germline values: CDR1 ENHRY, CDR2 SYGVKD. The CDR3 has 12 residues.

This clonotype has only a few counts. The chain is built from TRBV18 and TRBJ2-7, with D unclear. Germline V CDR1 and CDR2: KGHSH, LQKENI. V gave up 2 bases and J gave up 3 bases, with 11 bases separating them. This CDR3 spans 14 amino acids. CDR3 sequence reads: CASSPGPGSYEQYF. The CDR3 DNA sequence: TGTGCCAGCTCACCAGGACCAGGCAGCTACGAGCAGTACTTC. The complete variable domain, with remaining parts taken from reference TRBV18 and TRBJ2-7, reads NAGVMQNPRHLVRRRGQEARLRCSPMKGHSHVYWYRQLPEEGLKFMVYLQKENIIDESGMPKERFSAEFPKEGPSILRIQQVVRGDSAAYFCASSPGPGSYEQYFGPGTRLTVT.

This CDR3 is CASSERQAFISYNEQFF. The CDR3 nucleotides read TGTGCCAGCAGTGAACGACAGGCGTTTATCTCCTACAATGAGCAGTTCTTC. The chain carries TRBV6-1 and TRBJ2-1; TRBD1 might be the D (6 bases). CDR3 length: 17 amino acids. Germline lookup yields CDR1 MNHNS and CDR2 SASEGT. V was trimmed by 2 bases and J by 0 bases, leaving 14 bases between them.

This clonotype was recorded once. The J gene is TRBJ2-6, the V gene TRBV18; the D gene is possibly TRBD2 (6 bases). CDR1 and CDR2 (germline): KGHSH, LQKENI. This CDR3 has 19 residues. Trimming stripped 2 bases from V and 0 bases from J, with 17 bases between. CDR3 in amino acids: CASSPRAGGSNSGANVLTF. The CDR3 bases are TGTGCCAGCTCACCAAGAGCGGGCGGATCGAACTCTGGGGCCAACGTCCTGACTTTC.

The chain carries TRBV13 and TRBJ2-7; 9 bases agree with TRBD2. J was trimmed by 1 base and V by 4 bases; bases with no gene match: 5. The germline V gene has CDR1 PRHDT and CDR2 FYEKMQ (reference sequence). There are 15 residues in the CDR3. The DNA of the CDR3 is TGTGCCAGCAGCTCGATAGCGGGAGTTTCCTACGAGCAGTACTTC. Its protein product is CASSSIAGVSYEQYF.

The table lists this clonotype with a few counts. This sequence joins TRBV4-1 and TRBJ2-5; possibly TRBD1 or TRBD2 for D (5 bases each). The CDR3 runs to 14 residues. The V gene lost 6 bases and the J gene lost 5 bases, with 16 bases spanning the gap. Germline V gene data show CDR1 as MGHRA and CDR2 as YSYEKL. The CDR3 bases are TGCGCCAGCAGGGGACGGGGCGAGGATGAGACCCAGTACTTC. This encodes CASRGRGEDETQYF.

The rearrangement joins TRBV4-1 to TRBJ2-5; no clear D. Germline-derived CDR1 and CDR2 are MGHRA and YSYEKL. This CDR3 is 15 amino acids long. Between the trimmed V and J ends, which lost 8 bases and 4 bases, there was a span of 20 bases. CDR3 sequence: CASGSQFQKGETQYF. The CDR3 DNA is TGCGCCAGCGGGTCACAGTTCCAAAAGGGAGAGACCCAGTACTTC.

This rearrangement joins TRBV9 to TRBJ1-2, with a possible D match to TRBD1 (5 bases). Germline V gene sequence: CDR1 SGDLS, CDR2 YYNGEE. CDR3 length equals 11 residues. V lost 5 bases to trimming and J lost 7 bases, with 9 bases between them. Written as DNA, the CDR3 is TGTGCCAGCAGGGAGGGGCTTGGCTACACCTTC. It translates to CASREGLGYTF.

The rearrangement uses TRBV7-2 and TRBJ2-7; 7 bases map to TRBD2. V lost 4 bases to trimming and J lost 1 base; unmatched junction nucleotides: 16. The CDR3 extends over 18 amino acids. The germline gives CDR1 SGHTA, CDR2 FQGNSA. The DNA for the CDR3 is TGTGCCAGCAGCTCACGAATGATTGACGCCGGGGGGTCCTACGAGCAGTACTTC. This gives the protein CASSSRMIDAGGSYEQYF.

The count of this clonotype is one. The V call is TRBV10-3, the J call TRBJ2-3; tentative D call: TRBD2 (6 bases). CDR1 is ENHRY, CDR2 SYGVKD, per germline. Trimming shortened V by 4 bases and J by 4 bases, and 18 bases separated the two germline ends. This CDR3 is 16 amino acids long. The DNA of the CDR3 is TGTGCCATCAGTGTGTCGGATCCGCGGGACGCAGATACGCAGTATTTT. It codes for CAISVSDPRDADTQYF.

This clonotype was counted a few times. V and J are TRBV15 and TRBJ1-5; D possibly corresponds to TRBD1 (6 bases). CDR1 is LNHNV, CDR2 YYDKDF, per germline (reference sequence). The V end lost 7 bases, the J end lost 0 bases, and 10 bases lay between the germline ends. There are 14 residues in the CDR3. The CDR3 nucleotides read TGTGCCACCACAGGGGAGAATAGCAATCAGCCCCAGCATTTT. Amino acid sequence: CATTGENSNQPQHF.

The chain links TRBV13 to TRBJ1-1; 10 bases match TRBD1. CDR1 is PRHDT, CDR2 FYEKMQ, per germline (reference sequence). Trimming cost V 5 bases and J 11 bases; bases outside gene matches: 14. CDR3 length equals 15 residues. This CDR3 reads CASSPRTGGLRWAFF. In nucleotides, the CDR3 is TGTGCCAGCAGCCCTCGGACAGGGGGTTTGAGGTGGGCTTTCTTT.

This clonotype was detected many times. DNA of the CDR3: TGTGCCAGCAGTTTATCCGGGCCCTCCTACGAGCAGTACTTC. This gives the protein CASSLSGPSYEQYF. The rearrangement uses TRBV28 and TRBJ2-7; D unclear. Germline CDR1 and CDR2: MDHEN and SYDVKM. The V and J ends lost 1 base and 0 bases respectively, with 7 bases between them. The CDR3 length is 14 residues.

The rearrangement uses TRBV21-1 and TRBJ2-1; no check of the table's D call, TRBD2, against the DNA was made. TRBV21-1 is deemed a pseudogene. This CDR3 spans 19 amino acids. The CDR3 region is CASTLRGGLVLAGGGHPFF. The CDR3 DNA reads TGTGCCAGCACCCTCCGGGGAGGGCTGGTACTAGCGGGAGGGGGCCATCCGTTCTTC.

This clonotype was counted only a few times. The gene calls are TRBV2 and TRBJ2-5; 7 positions agree with TRBD1. This CDR3 has 15 amino acids. The ends lost 2 bases at V and 1 base at J; junction bases unmatched: 4. Germline V gene lookup returns CDR1 SNHLY and CDR2 FYNNEI. CDR3 region: CASSEWAGGQETQYF. The CDR3 coding sequence is TGTGCCAGCAGTGAATGGGCAGGGGGCCAAGAGACCCAGTACTTC.

Concerning this clonotype itself: A much larger clone lies a single base off, so this may be a read error. V and J are TRBV24-1 and TRBJ2-1, with no clear D. This CDR3 is built from 12 residues. Germline V gene data show CDR1 as KGHDR and CDR2 as SFDVKD. V lost 2 bases and J lost 10, with 8 bases in between. CDR3 in amino acids: CATSDYSDEQFF. DNA for the CDR3: TGTGCCACCAGTGATTACAGTGACGAGCAGTTCTTC.

Only a few counts were recorded for this clonotype. The chain joins TRBV4-1 to TRBJ2-5; 14 bases match TRBD2. V trimming: 0 bases; J trimming: 5 bases; junction bases outside the gene matches: 8. Germline V gene data show CDR1 as MGHRA and CDR2 as YSYEKL. This CDR3 contains 18 residues. CDR3 DNA: TGCGCCAGCAGCCAAGATGGGACTAGCGGGAGATTAAAGGAGACCCAGTACTTC. Protein product: CASSQDGTSGRLKETQYF.

The chain links TRBV28 to TRBJ2-3; D possibly corresponds to TRBD2 (5 bases). V lost 6 bases, J lost 11 bases, and 18 bases lay in between. Germline assignment: CDR1 MDHEN and CDR2 SYDVKM. The CDR3 covers 13 residues. The chain's CDR3 is CASRKSGIHEQYF. The DNA of the CDR3 is TGTGCCAGCAGGAAGTCCGGGATTCATGAGCAGTATTTT.

The chain joins TRBV4-1 to TRBJ1-1; D is unclear. Per the germline V gene, CDR1 is MGHRA and CDR2 is YSYEKL. The CDR3 has 16 amino acids. Trimming took 0 bases from V and 3 from J, leaving 14 bases between them. The CDR3: CASSQDGEGGHTEAFF. CDR3 coding DNA: TGCGCCAGCAGCCAAGATGGGGAGGGAGGGCACACTGAAGCTTTCTTT.

The sample holds a few counts of this clonotype. The chain carries TRBV5-1 and TRBJ1-5; D is ambiguous. This CDR3 spans 17 amino acids. V was clipped by 0 bases and J by 4 bases, with 17 bases between them. The V gene's germline CDR1 is SGHRS and CDR2 YFSETQ. The CDR3 DNA sequence: TGCGCCAGCAGCTTGGAAGGAAAGGAGGGATCTAATCAGCCCCAGCATTTT. Translating it yields CASSLEGKEGSNQPQHF.

This clonotype turned up a few times. The rearrangement uses TRBV7-2 and TRBJ2-7; the match to TRBD2 covers 7 bases. The CDR3 runs to 15 residues. V dropped 5 bases and J dropped 4; count of bases not matched to a gene: 11. Per the germline V gene, CDR1 is SGHTA and CDR2 is FQGNSA. CDR3 loop: CASSPVAGESYEQYF. CDR3 in DNA: TGTGCCAGCAGCCCCGTCGCGGGAGAATCGTACGAGCAGTACTTC.

CDR3 DNA: TGTGCCAGCTCACCACAAGGGTCACAAGAGACCCAGTTCTTC. Translation gives CASSPQGSQETQFF. The chain is built from TRBV18 and TRBJ2-1, with D uncertain. V was cut by 1 base and J by 13 bases, with 17 bases left in between. This CDR3 spans 14 amino acids. Germline CDR1 reads KGHSH; CDR2 reads LQKENI.

The sample holds a few counts of this clonotype. An end of the junction differs from the germline gene, which may be a read error. CDR3 coding DNA: TGTGCTATCAGTAAGGCCAACGAGCAGTACTTC. It translates to CAISKANEQYF. The chain joins TRBV10-3 to TRBJ2-4; no clear D gene. With the DNA end fitting TRBJ2-7 better, the J assignment may be wrong. The V gene's germline CDR1 is ENHRY and CDR2 SYGVKD. The CDR3 is 11 amino acids.

The rearrangement links TRBV15 to TRBJ1-1; D uncertain. Germline assignment: CDR1 LNHNV and CDR2 YYDKDF (reference sequence). CDR3 length: 17 amino acids. The V end lost 1 base, the J end lost 2 bases, and 17 bases lay between the germline ends. CDR3 in DNA: TGTGCCACCAGCAGAGGAAATTTACAGCCTATTAACACTGAAGCTTTCTTT. It codes for CATSRGNLQPINTEAFF. The full variable domain, its missing parts supplied by reference TRBV15 and TRBJ1-1, is DAMVIQNPRYQVTQFGKPVTLSCSQTLNHNVMYWYQQKSSQAPKLLFHYYDKDFNNEADTPDNFQSRRPNTSFCFLDIRSPGLGDTAMYLCATSRGNLQPINTEAFFGQGTRLTVV.

The chain has TRBV7-9 and TRBJ2-4; D is unclear. The J call is in doubt because the DNA end fits TRBJ2-7 better. The CDR3 runs to 13 residues. CDR1 is SEHNR and CDR2 is FQNEAQ in the germline V gene (reference sequence). The chain's CDR3 is CASSADVNYEQYF. Written as DNA, the CDR3 is TGTGCCAGCAGCGCGGACGTTAACTACGAGCAGTACTTC.

This chain uses TRBV20-1 with TRBJ1-4, with D unresolved. The V gene's germline CDR1 is DFQATT and CDR2 SNEGSKA (reference sequence). CDR3 length equals 14 residues. Trimming removed 6 bases from V and 0 bases from J, with 11 bases in between. The CDR3 coding sequence is TGCAGTGCCCTTAAAATTGCAACTAATGAAAAACTGTTTTTT. Protein product: CSALKIATNEKLFF.

The gene calls are TRBV19 and TRBJ2-7; TRBD1 agrees at 9 bases. This CDR3 has 15 residues. The germline V gene encodes CDR1 LNHDA and CDR2 SQIVND (reference sequence). V was pared by 4 bases and J by 10 bases, with 14 bases of the junction left unmatched. CDR3 in DNA: TGTGCCAGTAGTAAGAACGGACAGGGGATGGAGGGACAGTACTTC. The encoded protein is CASSKNGQGMEGQYF.

In its sample, this clonotype was seen a few times. This chain joins TRBV20-1 and TRBJ2-1, with TRBD2 matching 10 bases. Germline-derived CDR1 and CDR2 are DFQATT and SNEGSKA (reference sequence). The CDR3 is 18 amino acids. Trimming at V came to 5 bases and at J to 0 bases, leaving 13 bases not matched to a gene. CDR3 amino acids: CSAWGSGGTVSSYNEQFF. The DNA for the CDR3 is TGCAGTGCTTGGGGTAGCGGGGGGACGGTGAGCTCCTACAATGAGCAGTTCTTC.

This chain connects TRBV4-1 to TRBJ2-7; no definite D call. Trimming removed 1 base at V and 1 base at J, with 11 bases between. From germline, CDR1 is MGHRA and CDR2 YSYEKL. This CDR3 has 15 amino acids. CDR3 protein: CASSQVRAESYEQYF. CDR3 coding DNA: TGCGCCAGCAGCCAAGTACGGGCAGAGTCCTACGAGCAGTACTTC.